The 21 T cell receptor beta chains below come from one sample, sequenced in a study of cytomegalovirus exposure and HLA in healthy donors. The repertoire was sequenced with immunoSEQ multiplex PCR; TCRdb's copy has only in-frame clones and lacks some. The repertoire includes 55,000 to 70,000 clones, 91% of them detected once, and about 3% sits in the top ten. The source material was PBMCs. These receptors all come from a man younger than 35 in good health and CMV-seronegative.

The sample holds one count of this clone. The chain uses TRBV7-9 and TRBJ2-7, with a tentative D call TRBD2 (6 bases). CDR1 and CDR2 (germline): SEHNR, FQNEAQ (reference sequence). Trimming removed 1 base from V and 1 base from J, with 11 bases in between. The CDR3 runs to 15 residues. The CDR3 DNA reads TGTGCCAGCAGCTTAGTCGGGAGCGGTTCCTACGAGCAGTACTTC. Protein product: CASSLVGSGSYEQYF.

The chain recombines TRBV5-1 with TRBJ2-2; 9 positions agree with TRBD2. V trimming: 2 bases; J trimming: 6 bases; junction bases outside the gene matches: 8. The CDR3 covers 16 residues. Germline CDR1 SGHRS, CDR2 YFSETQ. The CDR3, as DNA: TGCGCCAGCAGCTTTAAGCCGGGACTAGCAGCCGGGGAGCTGTTTTTT. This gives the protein CASSFKPGLAAGELFF.

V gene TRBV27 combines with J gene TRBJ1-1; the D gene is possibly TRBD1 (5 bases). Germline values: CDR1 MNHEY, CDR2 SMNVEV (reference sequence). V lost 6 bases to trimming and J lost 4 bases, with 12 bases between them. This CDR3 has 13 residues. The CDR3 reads CASSPGGTTEAFF. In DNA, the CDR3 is TGTGCCAGCAGCCCCGGGGGAACCACTGAAGCTTTCTTT.

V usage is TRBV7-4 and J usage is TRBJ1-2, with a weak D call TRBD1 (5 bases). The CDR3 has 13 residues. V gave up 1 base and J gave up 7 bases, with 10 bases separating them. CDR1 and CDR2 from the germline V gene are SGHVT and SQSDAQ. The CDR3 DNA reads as TGTGCCAGCAGCTTAGGGGCAGGGCTTGGCTACACCTTC. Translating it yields CASSLGAGLGYTF.

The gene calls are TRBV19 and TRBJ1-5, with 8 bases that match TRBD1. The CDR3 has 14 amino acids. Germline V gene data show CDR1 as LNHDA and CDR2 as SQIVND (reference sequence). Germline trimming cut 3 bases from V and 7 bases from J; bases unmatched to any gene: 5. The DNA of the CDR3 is TGTGCCAGTAGTATCGACAGGGGTAAACAGCCCCAGCATTTT. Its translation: CASSIDRGKQPQHF.

For the CDR3, the DNA is TGTGCCAGCAGCTTAGAGGTCGGGGTAAACTATGGCTACACCTTC. Its translation: CASSLEVGVNYGYTF. The chain employs TRBV7-9 and TRBJ1-2; D is uncertain. This CDR3 spans 15 amino acids. V lost 1 base and J 2 bases, leaving 11 bases between the germline ends. The germline V gene has CDR1 SEHNR and CDR2 FQNEAQ (reference sequence). The variable domain in full, completed from reference TRBV7-9 and TRBJ1-2, reads DTGVSQNPRHKITKRGQNVTFRCDPISEHNRLYWYRQTLGQGPEFLTYFQNEAQLEKSRLLSDRFSAERPKGSFSTLEIQRTEQGDSAMYLCASSLEVGVNYGYTFGSGTRLTVV.

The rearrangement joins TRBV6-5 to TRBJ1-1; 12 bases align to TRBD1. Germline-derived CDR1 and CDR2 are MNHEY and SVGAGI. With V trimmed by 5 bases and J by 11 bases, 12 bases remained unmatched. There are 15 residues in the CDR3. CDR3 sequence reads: CASSNTGTGGDTAFF. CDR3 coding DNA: TGTGCCAGCAGTAATACCGGGACAGGGGGCGATACGGCTTTCTTT.

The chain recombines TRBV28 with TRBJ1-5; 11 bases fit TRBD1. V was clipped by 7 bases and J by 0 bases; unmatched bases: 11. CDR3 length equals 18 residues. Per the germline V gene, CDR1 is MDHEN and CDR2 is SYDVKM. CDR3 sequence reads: CASKGTGGFLTSNQPQHF. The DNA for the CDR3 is TGTGCCAGCAAGGGGACAGGGGGTTTCCTTACTAGCAATCAGCCCCAGCATTTT.

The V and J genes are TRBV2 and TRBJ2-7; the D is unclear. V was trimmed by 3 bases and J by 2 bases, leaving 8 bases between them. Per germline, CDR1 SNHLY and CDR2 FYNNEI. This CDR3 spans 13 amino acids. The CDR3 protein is CASSEVRTYEQYF. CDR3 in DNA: TGTGCCAGCAGTGAGGTCAGGACCTACGAGCAGTACTTC.

This chain's CDR3 is CATKGTNEKLFF. The CDR3 DNA follows: TGTGCCACGAAGGGGACTAATGAAAAACTGTTTTTT. This rearrangement joins TRBV10-3 to TRBJ1-4; TRBD1 is a possible D gene (5 bases). Trimming left V 10 bases short and J 2 bases short, with 8 bases between. This CDR3 is built from 12 residues. Germline loops: CDR1 ENHRY, CDR2 SYGVKD.

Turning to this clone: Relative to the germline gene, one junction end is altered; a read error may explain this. The CDR3 sequence is CASSIRDTEAFF. In DNA form, the CDR3 reads TGTGCCAGCAGCATTCGGGACACCGAAGCTTTCTTT. The rearrangement links TRBV7-9 to TRBJ1-1, with D maybe TRBD1 (6 bases). Germline V lookup: CDR1 SEHNR, CDR2 FQNEAQ (reference sequence). CDR3 length: 12 residues.

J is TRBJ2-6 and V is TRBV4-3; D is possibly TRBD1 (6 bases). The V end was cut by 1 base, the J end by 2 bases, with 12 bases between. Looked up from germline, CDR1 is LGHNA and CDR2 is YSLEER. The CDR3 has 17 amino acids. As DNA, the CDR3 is TGCGCCAGCAGCCAAGGGTCAGGGGCCCCTGGGGCCAACGTCCTGACTTTC. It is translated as CASSQGSGAPGANVLTF.

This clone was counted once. The CDR3 bases are TGTGCATCTGGGACAGAGTACGAGCAGTACTTC. Encoded protein: CASGTEYEQYF. The chain is built from TRBV28 and TRBJ2-7; 7 nucleotides agree with TRBD1. This CDR3 spans 11 amino acids. Germline V gene data show CDR1 as MDHEN and CDR2 as SYDVKM.

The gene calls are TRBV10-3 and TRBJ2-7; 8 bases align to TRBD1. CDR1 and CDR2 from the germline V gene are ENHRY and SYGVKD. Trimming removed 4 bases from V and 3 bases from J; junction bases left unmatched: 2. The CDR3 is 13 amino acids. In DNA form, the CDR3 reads TGTGCCATCAGTGGACAGGGGAGCTACGAGCAGTACTTC. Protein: CAISGQGSYEQYF.

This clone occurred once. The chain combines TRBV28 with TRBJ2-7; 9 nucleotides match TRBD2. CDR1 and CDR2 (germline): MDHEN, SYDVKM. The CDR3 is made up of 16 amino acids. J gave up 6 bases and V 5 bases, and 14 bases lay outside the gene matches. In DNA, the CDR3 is TGTGCCAGCAGTATACCTACCGGGACTAGCTCCAGCGAGCAGTACTTC. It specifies CASSIPTGTSSSEQYF. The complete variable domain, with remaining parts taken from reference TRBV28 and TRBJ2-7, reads DVKVTQSSRYLVKRTGEKVFLECVQDMDHENMFWYRQDPGLGLRLIYFSYDVKMKEKGDIPEGYSVSREKKERFSLILESASTNQTSMYLCASSIPTGTSSSEQYFGPGTRLTVT.

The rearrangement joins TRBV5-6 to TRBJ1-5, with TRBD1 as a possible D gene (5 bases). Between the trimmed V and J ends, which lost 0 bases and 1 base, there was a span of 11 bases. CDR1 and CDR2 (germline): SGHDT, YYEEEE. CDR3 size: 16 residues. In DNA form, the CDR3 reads TGTGCCAGCAGCTTGGCTGGGGGGGGGAGCAATCAGCCCCAGCATTTT. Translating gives CASSLAGGGSNQPQHF.

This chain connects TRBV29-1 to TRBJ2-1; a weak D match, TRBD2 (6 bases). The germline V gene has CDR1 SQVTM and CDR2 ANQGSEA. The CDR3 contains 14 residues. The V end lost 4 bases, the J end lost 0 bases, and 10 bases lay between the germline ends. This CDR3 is CSVAFGSSYNEQFF. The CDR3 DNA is TGCAGCGTTGCTTTCGGGAGCTCCTACAATGAGCAGTTCTTC.

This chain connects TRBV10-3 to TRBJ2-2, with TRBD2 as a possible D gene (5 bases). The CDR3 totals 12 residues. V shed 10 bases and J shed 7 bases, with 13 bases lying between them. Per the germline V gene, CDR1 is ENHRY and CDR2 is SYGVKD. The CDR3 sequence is CASQRLGGELFF. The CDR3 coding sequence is TGTGCCAGTCAGCGGTTGGGCGGGGAGCTGTTTTTT.

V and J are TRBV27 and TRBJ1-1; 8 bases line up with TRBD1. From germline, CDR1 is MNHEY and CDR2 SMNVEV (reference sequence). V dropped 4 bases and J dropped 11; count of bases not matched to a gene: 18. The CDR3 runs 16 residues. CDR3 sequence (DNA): TGTGCCAGCAGTTCACAACTCGGACAGGGATATGCGGGGGCTTTCTTT. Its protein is CASSSQLGQGYAGAFF.

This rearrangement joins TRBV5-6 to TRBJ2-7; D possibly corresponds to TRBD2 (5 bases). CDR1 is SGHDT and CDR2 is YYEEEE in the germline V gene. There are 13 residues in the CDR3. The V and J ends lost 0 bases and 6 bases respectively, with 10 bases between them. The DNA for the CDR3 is TGTGCCAGCAGCTTGGAGAGGGCAGGCGAGCAGTACTTC. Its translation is CASSLERAGEQYF.

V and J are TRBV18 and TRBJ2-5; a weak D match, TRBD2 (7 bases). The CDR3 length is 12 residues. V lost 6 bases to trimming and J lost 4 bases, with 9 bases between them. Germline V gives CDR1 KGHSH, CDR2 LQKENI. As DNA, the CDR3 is TGTGCCAGCTCGAGGGGGGGAGAGACCCAGTACTTC. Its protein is CASSRGGETQYF. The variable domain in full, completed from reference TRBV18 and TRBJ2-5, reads NAGVMQNPRHLVRRRGQEARLRCSPMKGHSHVYWYRQLPEEGLKFMVYLQKENIIDESGMPKERFSAEFPKEGPSILRIQQVVRGDSAAYFCASSRGGETQYFGPGTRLLVL.